Below, one T cell receptor beta chain is given with its context. This sample is part of a study of blood T cell repertoires in COVID-19. As for the study in general: The United States, Italy and Spain supplied acute and convalescent COVID-19 samples. PBMCs, B-cell-depleted T cells, or T cells provided the cDNA or gDNA that made up the material.

The CDR3 length is 13 residues. Germline assignment: CDR1 SNHLY and CDR2 FYNNEI. V shed 4 bases, J shed 1 base, and the junction held 0 bases outside the gene matches. Under the authors' procedure: Estimated nucleated cell counts came from reference gene primer amplification. Using immunoSEQ multiplex PCR, the repertoire was profiled, and TCRdb retains in-frame clones only, with some absent. The V and J calls and clone size come from that table; D and trimming were worked out from the DNA. The sample lists around 220,000 clones, about 86% occurring once. The chain links TRBV2 to TRBJ1-1; 7 nucleotides align to TRBD1. This clonotype was obtained from a man aged 18 to 29 with active or convalescent COVID-19. Sequenced material: peripheral blood. The CDR3 loop reads CASSGQGNTEAFF. The CDR3 nucleotides read TGTGCCAGCAGTGGACAGGGGAACACTGAAGCTTTCTTT.